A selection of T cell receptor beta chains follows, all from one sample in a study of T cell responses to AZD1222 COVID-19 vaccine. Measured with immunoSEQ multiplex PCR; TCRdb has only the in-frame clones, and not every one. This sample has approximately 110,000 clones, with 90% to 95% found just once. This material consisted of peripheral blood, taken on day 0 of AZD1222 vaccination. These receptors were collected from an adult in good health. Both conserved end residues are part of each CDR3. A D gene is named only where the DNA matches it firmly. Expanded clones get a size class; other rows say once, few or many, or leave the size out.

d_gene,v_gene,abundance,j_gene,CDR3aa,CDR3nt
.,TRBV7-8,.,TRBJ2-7,CASSLVAGDGYEQYF,TGTGCCAGCAGCTTAGTTGCAGGGGACGGATACGAGCAGTACTTC
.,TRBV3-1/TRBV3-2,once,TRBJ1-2,CASSPTGGGYYGYTF,TGTGCCAGCAGCCCCACGGGTGGGGGGTACTATGGCTACACCTTC
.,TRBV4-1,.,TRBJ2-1,CASGTGESSYNEQFF,TGCGCCAGCGGGACGGGGGAGTCTTCCTACAATGAGCAGTTCTTC
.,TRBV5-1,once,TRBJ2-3,CASSLAYTDTQYF,TGCGCCAGCAGCTTGGCCTACACAGATACGCAGTATTTT
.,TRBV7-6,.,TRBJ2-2,CASSLDTNTGELFF,TGTGCCAGCAGCTTAGACACGAACACCGGGGAGCTGTTTTTT
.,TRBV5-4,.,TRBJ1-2,CASSRVLRALNYGYTF,TGTGCCAGCAGTCGGGTCCTTAGAGCTCTGAACTATGGCTACACCTTC
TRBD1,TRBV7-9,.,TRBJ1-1,CASSRGGIEAFF,TGTGCCAGCAGTCGAGGGGGCATTGAAGCTTTCTTT
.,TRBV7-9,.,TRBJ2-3,CASTWSRTDTQYF,TGTGCCAGCACGTGGAGCCGCACAGATACGCAGTATTTT
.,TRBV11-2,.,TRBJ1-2,CASSSAHQLREVPGYTF,TGTGCCAGCAGCTCGGCACACCAACTCAGGGAAGTCCCTGGCTACACCTTC
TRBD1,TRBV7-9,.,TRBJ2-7,CASSSIGTGWAATYEQYF,TGTGCCAGCAGCTCCATAGGGACAGGTTGGGCGGCAACCTACGAGCAGTACTTC
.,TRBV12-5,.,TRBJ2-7,CASGLVTSSYEQYF,TGTGCTAGTGGTTTGGTAACCAGCTCCTACGAGCAGTACTTC
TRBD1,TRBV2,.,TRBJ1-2,CASGTGTGARGYTF,TGTGCCAGCGGGACCGGGACAGGGGCTCGGGGCTACACCTTC
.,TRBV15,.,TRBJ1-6,CATSRDPPGNSPLHF,TGTGCCACCAGCAGAGACCCCCCGGGTAATTCACCCCTCCACTTT
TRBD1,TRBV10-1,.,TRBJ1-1,CASSERQGLNTEAFF,TGCGCCAGCAGTGAGCGACAGGGTCTGAACACTGAAGCTTTCTTT
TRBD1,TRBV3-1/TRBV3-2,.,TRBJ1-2,CASSPTGVSWGYTF,TGTGCCAGCAGCCCGACAGGGGTTAGTTGGGGCTACACCTTC
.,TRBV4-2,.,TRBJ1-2,CASSQGHEDHSYGYTF,TGTGCCAGCAGCCAGGGACATGAGGATCATTCCTATGGCTACACCTTC
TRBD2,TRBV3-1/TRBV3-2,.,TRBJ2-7,CASSPRHSGTYEQYF,TGTGCCAGCAGCCCCCGCCATAGCGGGACCTACGAGCAGTACTTC
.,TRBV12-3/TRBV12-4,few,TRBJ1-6,CASSFGNSPLHF,TGTGCCAGCAGTTTCGGGAATTCACCCCTCCACTTT
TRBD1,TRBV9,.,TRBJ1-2,CASSAGTASPAYGYTF,TGTGCCAGCAGCGCTGGGACAGCCTCTCCGGCATATGGCTACACCTTC
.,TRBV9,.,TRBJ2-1,CASSAGSGNEQFF,TGTGCCAGCAGCGCCGGTTCGGGCAATGAGCAGTTCTTC
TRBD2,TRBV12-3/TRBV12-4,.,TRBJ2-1,CAIPGRAGDEQFF,TGTGCCATCCCCGGGAGGGCCGGGGATGAGCAGTTCTTC
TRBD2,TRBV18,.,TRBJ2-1,CASSPPRGGLINEQFF,TGTGCCAGCTCACCACCGCGGGGGGGCCTTATTAATGAGCAGTTCTTC
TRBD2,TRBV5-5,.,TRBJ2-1,CASSLAAAGGAYEQFF,TGTGCCAGCAGCTTGGCAGCAGCGGGGGGCGCCTATGAGCAGTTCTTC
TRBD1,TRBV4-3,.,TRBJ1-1,CASSQWDKGANTEAFF,TGCGCCAGCAGCCAATGGGATAAGGGGGCGAACACTGAAGCTTTCTTT
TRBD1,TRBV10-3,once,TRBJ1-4,CAISHTTGGNEKLFF,TGTGCCATCAGTCACACGACAGGGGGGAATGAAAAACTGTTTTTT
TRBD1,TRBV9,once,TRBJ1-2,CASSFRQGPAHYGYTF,TGTGCCAGCAGCTTTCGACAGGGGCCCGCCCACTATGGCTACACCTTC
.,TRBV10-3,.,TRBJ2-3,CAISSSRDEPDTQYF,TGTGCCATCAGCTCGTCCCGGGACGAGCCGGATACGCAGTATTTT
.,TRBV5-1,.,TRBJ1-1,CASSPSPGMNTEAFF,TGCGCCAGCAGCCCCTCCCCAGGGATGAACACTGAAGCTTTCTTT
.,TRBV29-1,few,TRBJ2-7,CSARTEAYEQYF,TGCAGCGCCCGGACAGAAGCCTACGAGCAGTACTTC
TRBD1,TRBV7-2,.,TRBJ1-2,CASSPGQGNYGYTF,TGTGCCAGCAGCCCGGGACAGGGGAACTATGGCTACACCTTC
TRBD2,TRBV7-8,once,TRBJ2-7,CASSKRAGLAGTYERYF,TGTGCCAGCAGCAAAAGAGCGGGACTAGCGGGAACCTACGAGCGGTACTTC
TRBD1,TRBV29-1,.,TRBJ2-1,CSAQGALNNEQFF,TGCAGCGCACAGGGGGCTCTGAACAATGAGCAGTTCTTC
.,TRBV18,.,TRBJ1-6,CASSPPNRENSPLHF,TGTGCCAGCTCACCACCGAACAGGGAAAATTCACCCCTCCACTTT
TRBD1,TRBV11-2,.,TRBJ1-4,CASSLGDRFNEKLFF,TGTGCCAGCAGCTTAGGGGACAGATTTAATGAAAAACTGTTTTTT
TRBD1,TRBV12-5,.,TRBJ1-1,CASGSPRRDRFIDEAFF,TGTGCTAGTGGTTCCCCGCGGCGGGACAGGTTCATCGATGAAGCTTTCTTT
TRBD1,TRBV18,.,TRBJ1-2,CASSSGQPYGYTF,TGTGCCAGCTCGTCGGGACAGCCATATGGCTACACCTTC
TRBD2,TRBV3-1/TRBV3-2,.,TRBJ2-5,CASTQGLSQETQYF,TGTGCCAGCACCCAGGGACTATCCCAAGAGACCCAGTACTTC
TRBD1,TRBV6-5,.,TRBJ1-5,CASVTGAGNQPQHF,TGTGCCAGCGTCACAGGGGCCGGCAATCAGCCCCAGCATTTT
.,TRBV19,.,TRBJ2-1,CASSRTLVRPHNEQFF,TGTGCCAGTAGTAGAACCCTGGTTCGACCCCACAATGAGCAGTTCTTC
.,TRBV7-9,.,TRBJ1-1,CASSSQGGNTEAFF,TGTGCCAGCAGCTCACAGGGCGGGAACACTGAAGCTTTCTTT
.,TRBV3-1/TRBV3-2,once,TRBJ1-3,CASSQAYVSGNTIYF,TGTGCCAGCAGCCAAGCCTACGTCTCTGGAAACACCATATATTTT
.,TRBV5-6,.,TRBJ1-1,CASNIGNTEAFF,TGTGCCAGCAATATTGGGAACACTGAAGCTTTCTTT
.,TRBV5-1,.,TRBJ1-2,CASSLTGWDRSYGYTF,TGCGCCAGCAGCTTGACAGGGTGGGATCGTAGTTACGGCTACACCTTC
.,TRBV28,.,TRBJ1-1,CASSLGGTGLTEAFF,TGTGCCAGCAGTTTGGGGGGTACCGGGCTCACTGAAGCTTTCTTT
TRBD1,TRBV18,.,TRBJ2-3,CASSQQGAGTDTQYF,TGTGCCAGCTCCCAACAGGGGGCTGGCACAGATACGCAGTATTTT